This TCR beta chain was identified during a study of beta chain features in type 1 diabetes. A heparinised blood draw that averaged about 116 mL was obtained once from each donor. Sorting of CD4+ naive, central memory, regulatory and stem cell-like memory cells was performed via CD45RO/CCR7/CD25/CD127/CD95/CD27. Every bit of the isolated RNA underwent reverse transcription, so sequencing read expressed TCRB transcripts. Generated by immunoSEQ multiplex PCR, the TCRdb table keeps only in-frame clones and is missing some. The table includes 300,000 to 350,000 clones, 6.5% to 10% detected once. Overall study findings and caveats: The similarity of naive, central memory and Treg TCRB repertoires appeared greater among patients than among healthy donors. All four CD4+ subsets from Type 1 diabetes patients carried moderately but significantly shorter TCRB CDR3s.

In its sample, this clone was seen many times. Its antigen remains unknown. The origin of this receptor is a woman younger than 35 in good health. The sample comprised central memory CD4+ T cells from blood.

As DNA, the CDR3 is TGTGCCATCAGTGAGCTCTTGGGGCAAGGGCCCCAGCATTTT. Encoded protein: CAISELLGQGPQHF. V and J are TRBV10-3 and TRBJ1-5, with D perhaps matching TRBD1 (5 bases). Trimming left V 2 bases short and J 9 bases short, with 14 bases between. The CDR3 totals 14 residues. The germline gives CDR1 ENHRY, CDR2 SYGVKD.